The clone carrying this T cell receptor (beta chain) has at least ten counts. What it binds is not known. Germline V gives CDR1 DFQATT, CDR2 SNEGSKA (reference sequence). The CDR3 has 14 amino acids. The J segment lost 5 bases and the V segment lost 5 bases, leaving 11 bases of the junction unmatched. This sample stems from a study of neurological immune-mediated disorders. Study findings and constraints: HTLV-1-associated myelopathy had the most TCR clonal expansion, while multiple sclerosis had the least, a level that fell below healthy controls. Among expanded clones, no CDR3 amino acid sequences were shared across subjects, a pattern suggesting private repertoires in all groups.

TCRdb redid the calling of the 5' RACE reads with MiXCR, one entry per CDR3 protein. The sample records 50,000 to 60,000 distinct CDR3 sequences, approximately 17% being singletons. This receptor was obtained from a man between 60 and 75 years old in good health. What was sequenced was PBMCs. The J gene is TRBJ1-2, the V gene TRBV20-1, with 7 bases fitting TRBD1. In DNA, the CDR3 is TGCAGTGCTTCCCAGGGGGGGGATCGGTATGGCTACACCTTC. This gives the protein CSASQGGDRYGYTF.